This T cell receptor beta chain was recorded in a study of identical twins. Details on this clonotype: Antigen specificity is unknown.

The CDR3 spans 12 residues. With 3 bases removed from V and 9 bases from J, the gap between germline ends came to 11 bases. Using its own MiXCR run on the 5' RACE reads, TCRdb lists one record per CDR3 protein. The sample contains roughly 350,000 distinct CDR3 sequences, approximately 9.1% of which appear only once. General observations from the study: Researchers reported excess low generation probability among twin-shared out-of-frame alpha sequences. Carriage of fewer insertions was seen in abundant cord blood beta clonotypes, whereas memory repertoires showed none. Analyses of zero insertions could be partly confounded by invariant MAIT and iNKT cells.

The origin of this receptor is a woman between 50 and 59 years old in good health. Material for sequencing was naive T cells sorted from blood. J is TRBJ2-5 and V is TRBV12-3 or TRBV12-4; weak D call: TRBD2 (6 bases). The CDR3 region is CASSLPPGAQYF. CDR3 DNA sequence: TGTGCCAGCAGTTTGCCCCCGGGGGCCCAGTACTTC.